The 19 T cell receptor beta chains listed next were all sequenced from one sample in a study of control samples from healthy donors and cancer patients (dated by TCRdb to the early 2020s). Libraries were made using the immunoSEQ multiplex PCR assay. Sourced from immuneACCESS, this table was stored by TCRdb with only in-frame sequences that have V and J called. A share of the clones is absent; for the studies checked, an unresolved V gene accounts for under half, and the remainder has no known explanation. This sample comprises about 71,000 clones, roughly 90% of them detected only once. The ten biggest clones cover under 20% of the sample. Sequenced: PBMCs. The receptors stem from a man in his 60s with lung cancer.

The chain has TRBV11-3 and TRBJ1-2; 8 nucleotides match TRBD1. The V and J ends lost 3 bases and 8 bases, in that order; junction bases with no gene match: 5. The CDR3 runs 13 residues. From germline, CDR1 is SGHNT and CDR2 YENEEA. DNA for the CDR3: TGTGCCAGCAGCTTCCCAGGGGGCGGAGGCTACACCTTC. Encoded protein: CASSFPGGGGYTF.

V and J are TRBV6-5 and TRBJ1-5, with TRBD1 as a possible D gene (6 bases). This CDR3 has 15 residues. Germline assignment: CDR1 MNHEY and CDR2 SVGAGI. Trimming left V 2 bases short and J 6 bases short, with 14 bases between. CDR3 region: CASSYMMGAGQPQHF. The CDR3 nucleotides read TGTGCCAGCAGTTACATGATGGGGGCGGGTCAGCCCCAGCATTTT.

The rearrangement links TRBV5-5 to TRBJ1-2; 8 positions match TRBD1. Germline V gene data show CDR1 as SGHKS and CDR2 as YYEKEE (reference sequence). The CDR3 spans 13 residues. V shed 0 bases, J shed 8 bases, and the junction held 3 bases outside the gene matches. The CDR3 coding sequence is TGTGCCAGCAGCTTGGGGACAGGGAGCGGCTACACCTTC. Protein sequence: CASSLGTGSGYTF.

The V call is TRBV5-1, the J call TRBJ2-2; D possibly uses TRBD1 or TRBD2 (6 bases each). V shed 0 bases and J shed 3 bases, with 12 bases lying between them. Per germline, CDR1 SGHRS and CDR2 YFSETQ. The CDR3 runs to 16 residues. The CDR3 nucleotides are TGCGCCAGCAGCTTGGCGGGGGCTGCCTACACCGGGGAGCTGTTTTTT. Protein product: CASSLAGAAYTGELFF.

The sample holds a few counts of this clone. The chain links TRBV12-5 to TRBJ1-5, with D tentatively TRBD1 (5 bases). Trimming removed 0 bases at V and 2 bases at J, with 23 bases between. Germline V lookup: CDR1 LGHNT, CDR2 FRNRAP. The CDR3 sequence is 20 residues long. The CDR3: CASGLVRDGAPGIGNQPQHF. The CDR3 DNA sequence: TGTGCTAGTGGTTTGGTAAGGGATGGGGCTCCGGGAATAGGCAATCAGCCCCAGCATTTT.

This rearrangement joins TRBV7-3 to TRBJ2-5; D assignment may be TRBD1 or TRBD2 (5 bases each). Germline assignment: CDR1 SGHTA and CDR2 FQGTGA. CDR3 size: 14 residues. V was clipped by 6 bases and J by 5 bases, with 16 bases between them. The CDR3 DNA reads as TGTGCCAGCAGTCTAACGGGGCTTCCGGAGACCCAGTACTTC. Translation: CASSLTGLPETQYF.

V usage is TRBV11-3 and J usage is TRBJ1-1, with TRBD1 matching 7 bases. J was trimmed by 8 bases and V by 6 bases; bases with no gene match: 9. This CDR3 region has 13 residues. Per germline, CDR1 SGHNT and CDR2 YENEEA. The CDR3 DNA reads as TGTGCCAGCAGATCAGGGGGGGCAGCAGAAGCTTTCTTT. It translates to CASRSGGAAEAFF.

The V and J genes are TRBV6-6 and TRBJ1-2; tentative D call: TRBD1 (5 bases). Trimming left V 4 bases short and J 8 bases short, with 11 bases between. The CDR3 sequence is 12 residues long. In germline, CDR1 is MNHNY, CDR2 SVGAGI (reference sequence). CDR3 protein: CASSWPQGGYTF. CDR3 coding DNA: TGTGCCAGCAGTTGGCCGCAGGGCGGCTACACCTTC.

As DNA, the CDR3 is TGTGCCAGCAGTCCTTCGATTGAGCAGTTCTTC. It translates to CASSPSIEQFF. V is TRBV3-1 (or the pseudogene TRBV3-2) and J is TRBJ2-1; D is unclear. Trimming left V 6 bases short and J 9 bases short, with 9 bases between. CDR1 is LGHDT and CDR2 is YNNKEL in the germline V gene (reference sequence). There are 11 residues in the CDR3.

This rearrangement joins TRBV27 to TRBJ1-1; D ambiguous. Germline V CDR1 and CDR2: MNHEY, SMNVEV (reference sequence). Trimming took off 3 bases at V and 1 base at J, with 15 bases between the two ends. This CDR3 has 16 amino acids. CDR3 sequence reads: CASSLASGFWNTEAFF. The CDR3 nucleotides are TGTGCCAGCAGTTTGGCCAGCGGGTTCTGGAACACTGAAGCTTTCTTT.

This clone is a singleton in its sample. The V and J genes are TRBV28 and TRBJ1-5; maybe TRBD1 (6 bases). V was clipped by 3 bases and J by 5 bases, with 11 bases between them. CDR1 is MDHEN and CDR2 is SYDVKM in the germline V gene. The CDR3 extends over 14 amino acids. The CDR3 sequence: CASSLLTGYQPQHF. The CDR3 DNA is TGTGCCAGCAGTTTGCTTACAGGGTATCAGCCCCAGCATTTT. Using reference TRBV28 and TRBJ1-5 for the parts outside the CDR3, the full variable domain is DVKVTQSSRYLVKRTGEKVFLECVQDMDHENMFWYRQDPGLGLRLIYFSYDVKMKEKGDIPEGYSVSREKKERFSLILESASTNQTSMYLCASSLLTGYQPQHFGDGTRLSIL.

The J gene is TRBJ1-5, the V gene TRBV4-1; perhaps TRBD1 as D (6 bases). The V gene's germline CDR1 is MGHRA and CDR2 YSYEKL. CDR3 size: 15 residues. The germline V and J ends were trimmed by 3 bases and 6 bases, with 15 bases remaining between them. The CDR3 reads CASSHRAGDGQPQHF. In DNA form, the CDR3 reads TGCGCCAGCAGCCACCGGGCAGGGGACGGTCAGCCCCAGCATTTT.

This CDR3 is CASSQDPWSNEQYV. The CDR3 DNA reads as TGCGCCAGCAGCCAAGACCCGTGGAGTAACGAGCAGTACGTC. The gene calls are TRBV4-1 and TRBJ2-7, with D uncertain. CDR1 is MGHRA, CDR2 YSYEKL, per germline. The CDR3 has 14 amino acids. V lost 0 bases to trimming and J lost 5 bases, with 11 bases between them.

The V and J genes are TRBV7-9 and TRBJ2-5, with D perhaps given as TRBD1 or TRBD2 (6 bases each). Per the germline V gene, CDR1 is SEHNR and CDR2 is FQNEAQ (reference sequence). The CDR3 is made up of 15 amino acids. V dropped 1 base and J dropped 5 bases, with 14 bases sitting between them. CDR3 sequence reads: CASSLDVGAGETQYF. CDR3 sequence (DNA): TGTGCCAGCAGCTTAGACGTGGGGGCGGGGGAGACCCAGTACTTC.

J is TRBJ2-3 and V is TRBV20-1, with D perhaps matching TRBD1 or TRBD2 (5 bases each). Trimming stripped 6 bases from V and 9 bases from J, with 10 bases between. The CDR3 is 10 amino acids. Germline CDR1 reads DFQATT; CDR2 reads SNEGSKA (reference sequence). CDR3 residues: CSAGDPTQYF. The CDR3 DNA sequence: TGCAGTGCGGGGGACCCCACGCAGTATTTT.

V gene TRBV10-1 combines with J gene TRBJ2-7; a possible D gene is TRBD2 (6 bases). Trimming removed 2 bases at V and 6 bases at J, with 8 bases between. CDR3 size: 12 residues. The germline CDR1 and CDR2 sequences are WNHNN and SYGVQD (reference sequence). The DNA for the CDR3 is TGCGCCAGCAGTGAGATGGGGGGCGAGCAGTACTTC. Translated: CASSEMGGEQYF.

V is TRBV3-1 (or the pseudogene TRBV3-2) and J is TRBJ1-1; no clear D. V lost 2 bases and J 3 bases, leaving 10 bases between the germline ends. This CDR3 has 14 residues. In germline, CDR1 is LGHDT, CDR2 YNNKEL (reference sequence). The CDR3 protein is CASSQTWADTEAFF. CDR3 coding DNA: TGTGCCAGCAGCCAAACATGGGCAGACACTGAAGCTTTCTTT.

This clone was found once. CDR3 bases: TGTGCCAGCAGCGAAAATATAATCACGAACACTGAAGCTTTCTTT. Translation gives CASSENIITNTEAFF. This chain uses TRBV4-2 with TRBJ1-1; D gene uncertain. The ends were cut back, 5 bases at V and 1 base at J, with 14 bases in the middle. There are 15 residues in the CDR3. Germline V lookup: CDR1 LGHNA, CDR2 YNFKEQ.

About this clone itself: Compared with germline, one end of the junction differs, possibly owing to a read error. This sample includes further DNA sequences coding for the same CDR3. The chain recombines TRBV7-3 with TRBJ1-2; 7 bases agree with TRBD1. The CDR3 is 13 residues long. Germline V gene lookup returns CDR1 SGHTA and CDR2 FQGTGA. Here the CDR3 reads CASSDREGYGYTF. For the CDR3, the DNA is TGTGCCAGCAGCGACAGGGAGGGGTATGGTTACACCTTC. The full variable domain, completed using reference TRBV7-3 and TRBJ1-2, is GAGVSQTPSNKVTEKGKYVELRCDPISGHTALYWYRQSLGQGPEFLIYFQGTGAADDSGLPNDRFFAVRPEGSVSTLKIQRTERGDSAVYLCASSDREGYGYTFGSGTRLTVV.